This T cell receptor (beta chain) was sequenced during a study of blood T cell repertoires in COVID-19. Turning to the study itself: COVID-19 samples, acute and convalescent, were from the United States, Italy and Spain. From T cells, B-cell-depleted T cells, or PBMCs came the material, which was cDNA or gDNA.

In this sample, this clone turned up a few times. This CDR3 region has 16 residues. V lost 1 base and J lost 4, with 11 bases in between. CDR1 LGHNA and CDR2 YNFKEQ come from the germline V gene. As processed by the authors: Nucleated cell number was recorded as an estimate derived from reference gene primer amplification. Here immunoSEQ multiplex PCR was the method, and the copy in TCRdb shows in-frame clones only, minus some. Clone size and the V and J calls come from that table; the DNA yielded D and trimming. The repertoire holds 390,000 or so clones, with about 89% as singletons. The Seattle patients joined while their infection was active and were tracked longitudinally afterward.

The receptor was isolated from a woman in her twenties or thirties with COVID-19, enrolled during active disease. The chain combines TRBV4-2 with TRBJ1-6; a possible D gene is TRBD1 (6 bases). Source material: peripheral blood. As DNA, the CDR3 is TGTGCCAGCAGCCAAGGGGGGCAGGGGTATAATTCACCCCTCCACTTT. It is translated as CASSQGGQGYNSPLHF.